These 15 T cell receptor beta chains were sequenced from one sample in a study of blood T cell repertoires in COVID-19. Data came from immunoSEQ multiplex PCR; TCRdb stores just in-frame clones and leaves some out. The sample yields 400,000 or so clones, about 91% seen once. Sequenced input: peripheral blood. These receptor sequences come from a woman in her forties with COVID-19, enrolled during active disease.

The chain uses TRBV27 and TRBJ1-1; D is perhaps TRBD1 (5 bases). V lost 0 bases and J 1 base, leaving 9 bases between the germline ends. There are 15 residues in the CDR3. Germline V gives CDR1 MNHEY, CDR2 SMNVEV (reference sequence). This CDR3 is CASSLSQARNTEAFF. In DNA form, the CDR3 reads TGTGCCAGCAGTTTATCACAGGCGAGGAACACTGAAGCTTTCTTT.

The chain combines TRBV7-2 with TRBJ2-7; TRBD1 matches at 10 bases. Germline V lookup: CDR1 SGHTA, CDR2 FQGNSA. The CDR3 totals 14 residues. With 8 bases clipped from V and 2 bases from J, the junction kept 6 bases outside the gene matches. In DNA, the CDR3 is TGTGCCAGCTCGCCGGGACAGGGGCCCTACGAGCAGTACTTC. Translation gives CASSPGQGPYEQYF.

The chain uses TRBV9 and TRBJ1-1, with no clear D. The germline V and J ends were trimmed by 4 bases and 3 bases, with 16 bases remaining between them. The CDR3 covers 15 residues. Germline lookup yields CDR1 SGDLS and CDR2 YYNGEE. Here the CDR3 reads CASSPRNREDTEAFF. CDR3 nucleotide sequence: TGTGCCAGCAGCCCCCGTAATCGAGAAGACACTGAAGCTTTCTTT.

This rearrangement joins TRBV24-1 to TRBJ2-1; TRBD1 might be the D (6 bases). Germline CDR1 and CDR2: KGHDR and SFDVKD. Trimming stripped 9 bases from V and 3 bases from J, with 17 bases between. This CDR3 contains 15 residues. CDR3 in amino acids: CATGLGAGDYNEQFF. CDR3 nucleotides: TGTGCCACCGGGCTGGGGGCAGGAGACTACAATGAGCAGTTCTTC.

This sequence joins TRBV28 and TRBJ1-1; weak D call: TRBD1 (5 bases). From germline, CDR1 is MDHEN and CDR2 SYDVKM. The CDR3 has 14 amino acids. Trimming took 2 bases from V and 4 from J, leaving 11 bases between them. DNA of the CDR3: TGTGCCAGCAGTTTAAGGGGAGGGAGCACTGAAGCTTTCTTT. Protein: CASSLRGGSTEAFF.

V gene TRBV5-1 combines with J gene TRBJ1-2, with 8 bases aligning to TRBD1. The CDR3 covers 13 residues. Trimming took 1 base from V and 6 from J; bases not matched to a gene: 2. Germline V gene data show CDR1 as SGHRS and CDR2 as YFSETQ. The CDR3 bases are TGCGCCAGCAGCTTGCCAGGGGGCGATGGCTACACCTTC. Translated: CASSLPGGDGYTF. The whole variable domain, remainder taken from reference TRBV5-1 and TRBJ1-2, is KAGVTQTPRYLIKTRGQQVTLSCSPISGHRSVSWYQQTPGQGLQFLFEYFSETQRNKGNFPGRFSGRQFSNSRSEMNVSTLELGDSALYLCASSLPGGDGYTFGSGTRLTVV.

The J gene is TRBJ2-2, the V gene TRBV7-2; tentatively, D is TRBD1 (5 bases). V was trimmed by 1 base and J by 6 bases, leaving 18 bases between them. Per the germline V gene, CDR1 is SGHTA and CDR2 is FQGNSA. There are 17 residues in the CDR3. The CDR3 region is CASSLDRIILRSGELFF. In DNA, the CDR3 is TGTGCCAGCAGCTTAGACAGGATAATCCTCCGGTCCGGGGAGCTGTTTTTT.

The gene calls are TRBV5-1 and TRBJ2-5; D perhaps matches TRBD1 (6 bases). Germline V gene data show CDR1 as SGHRS and CDR2 as YFSETQ. The V end was cut by 4 bases, the J end by 7 bases, with 20 bases between. CDR3 length: 15 residues. Here the CDR3 reads CASSPAGTYKRTQYF. Written as DNA, the CDR3 is TGCGCCAGCAGCCCGGCCGGGACATACAAGAGGACCCAGTACTTC.

The V call is TRBV30, the J call TRBJ2-3, with 10 bases matching TRBD2. Per germline, CDR1 GTSNPN and CDR2 SVGIG (reference sequence). Losses at the gene ends were 5 bases for V and 2 bases for J; bases not matched to a gene: 1. This CDR3 has 13 amino acids. The CDR3 here is CAWLAGDTDTQYF. The DNA of the CDR3 is TGTGCCTGGCTAGCGGGAGACACAGATACGCAGTATTTT.

The rearrangement uses TRBV29-1 and TRBJ1-2; TRBD1 matches 7 bases. Trimming at V came to 6 bases and at J to 2 bases, leaving 9 bases not matched to a gene. The CDR3 contains 14 residues. Germline V gene lookup returns CDR1 SQVTM and CDR2 ANQGSEA. The DNA of the CDR3 is TGCAGCGTCTTGTACAGGGGTTACAACTATGGCTACACCTTC. Protein: CSVLYRGYNYGYTF.

Comments on this clone: Other nucleotide sequences from this sample produce the same CDR3. The CDR3 reads CASSLAVSTDTQYF. DNA for the CDR3: TGCGCCAGCAGCTTGGCCGTCAGCACAGATACGCAGTATTTT. J is TRBJ2-3 and V is TRBV5-1; no clear D gene. The CDR3 contains 14 residues. Germline CDR1 reads SGHRS; CDR2 reads YFSETQ. Deletions cut 0 bases from V and 0 bases from J, with 5 bases between.

The V and J genes are TRBV18 and TRBJ1-4; D gene ambiguous. Germline CDR1 is KGHSH and CDR2 is LQKENI. The CDR3 is 13 residues long. V shed 0 bases and J shed 11 bases, with 10 bases lying between them. The chain's CDR3 is CASSPPPPGKLFF. DNA of the CDR3: TGTGCCAGCTCACCACCGCCCCCCGGGAAACTGTTTTTT.

The genes are TRBV4-1 and TRBJ1-6, with 7 bases lining up with TRBD1. CDR3 length: 15 residues. CDR1 MGHRA and CDR2 YSYEKL come from the germline V gene. V lost 0 bases, J lost 15 bases, and 11 bases stayed unmatched. The CDR3 region has the DNA TGCGCCAGCAGCCAAGAGTTAAGGACAGGACTTTACCTCCACTTT. Residues: CASSQELRTGLYLHF.

The CDR3 loop reads CASTKRAATEAFF. The CDR3, as DNA: TGTGCCAGCACCAAGAGGGCCGCCACTGAAGCTTTCTTT. The chain joins TRBV5-6 to TRBJ1-1; D gene unclear. This CDR3 contains 13 residues. The germline gives CDR1 SGHDT, CDR2 YYEEEE. V dropped 6 bases and J dropped 4 bases, with 13 bases sitting between them.

CDR3 loop: CASTVNEKLFF. The CDR3, as DNA: TGTGCCAGCACCGTTAATGAAAAACTGTTTTTT. V is TRBV28 and J is TRBJ1-4, with no clear D. Per germline, CDR1 MDHEN and CDR2 SYDVKM. The CDR3 length is 11 residues. Trimming cost V 7 bases and J 4 bases, with 4 bases left between them.